This T cell receptor (beta chain) was retrieved from a study of OX40 agonist ivuxolimab in advanced cancers. Study-wide background: Partial responses were achieved by three patients: one hepatocellular carcinoma, two cutaneous melanoma.

V was clipped by 3 bases and J by 7 bases, with 13 bases between them. The CDR3 has 14 residues. In germline, CDR1 is WSHSY, CDR2 SAAADI. Sequencing was performed with immunoSEQ multiplex PCR; in TCRdb, only in-frame clones are kept and a portion is missing. The repertoire holds fewer than 25,000 clones, with approximately 88% as singletons. This clonotype originated in an adult with an advanced solid tumor such as melanoma, head and neck, liver or kidney cancer. The sample consisted of CD4+ or CD8+ T cells sorted from blood, taken in a trial of the OX40 agonist ivuxolimab. The chain has TRBV10-2 and TRBJ1-5; D is unresolved. The CDR3 reads CASSDWDLNQPQHF. The CDR3, as DNA: TGCGCCAGCAGTGATTGGGATCTCAACCAGCCCCAGCATTTT.